The 18 T cell receptor beta chains below all came from one sample that was sequenced in a study of T cell repertoires in cytomegalovirus infection. TCRdb processed the reads anew with MiXCR; each CDR3 protein has one entry. The sample consists of some 350,000 distinct CDR3 sequences, about 27% of them appearing once. Which antigens these TCRs recognize remains unknown. Sequencing used cultured PBMCs, obtained from culture after CMV antigen stimulation. The receptors were sampled from a human donor in good health (CMV status not recorded). Some clones in this sample may be carry-over from other donors' samples.

This clonotype has just one count. The gene calls are TRBV27 and TRBJ2-7; D is perhaps TRBD2 (7 bases). The CDR3 has 17 amino acids. Germline assignment: CDR1 MNHEY and CDR2 SMNVEV (reference sequence). V dropped 6 bases and J dropped 3 bases, with 24 bases sitting between them. CDR3 nucleotide sequence: TGTGCCAGCAGCCGCCCTGAGGGGGGGGTCAGGGGCTACGAGCAGTACTTC. It is translated as CASSRPEGGVRGYEQYF.

This clonotype was counted between two and nine times. The rearrangement joins TRBV5-8 to TRBJ1-5, with 10 bases matching TRBD1. J lost 5 bases, V lost 4 bases, and 9 bases had no gene match. The CDR3 sequence is 16 residues long. CDR1 and CDR2 from the germline V gene are SGHTS and YDEGEE. The CDR3 protein is CASSVAGTGDYQPQHF. The CDR3 DNA reads TGTGCCAGCAGCGTCGCCGGGACAGGGGATTATCAGCCCCAGCATTTT.

The rearrangement joins TRBV27 to TRBJ2-1; TRBD2 agrees at 8 bases. V lost 2 bases and J lost 7; bases outside the gene matches: 10. The V gene's germline CDR1 is MNHEY and CDR2 SMNVEV (reference sequence). The CDR3 has 16 residues. The CDR3 DNA reads as TGTGCCAGCAGTTTAAGGAGTGCGGGAGGTGTAAATGAGCAGTTCTTC. It encodes CASSLRSAGGVNEQFF.

This clonotype has at least ten counts. The CDR3 protein is CASSRYNEQFF. The CDR3 bases are TGTGCCAGCAGTAGATACAATGAGCAGTTCTTC. The chain has TRBV7-2 and TRBJ2-1; D is ambiguous. Trimming stripped 6 bases from V and 4 bases from J, with 4 bases between. The CDR3 has 11 residues. Looked up from germline, CDR1 is SGHTA and CDR2 is FQGNSA.

This clonotype was recorded a few times. The rearrangement joins TRBV7-9 to TRBJ1-1; possibly TRBD1 for D (6 bases). Germline CDR1 and CDR2: SEHNR and FQNEAQ (reference sequence). V dropped 6 bases and J dropped 0 bases, with 14 bases sitting between them. The CDR3 length is 15 residues. The CDR3 sequence: CASSRDTTMNTEAFF. DNA of the CDR3: TGTGCCAGCAGTAGGGACACCACCATGAACACTGAAGCTTTCTTT.

This clonotype was found many times. The CDR3 DNA follows: TGTGCCAGCAGTTACTTTTCTCGGGCGGGGGGGCCGTATACGCAGTATTTT. Translation gives CASSYFSRAGGPYTQYF. The chain is built from TRBV6-5 and TRBJ2-3, with TRBD2 matching over 9 bases. The V gene's germline CDR1 is MNHEY and CDR2 SVGAGI. The trim removed 1 base at V and 7 bases at J, leaving 12 bases unmatched. The CDR3 is made up of 17 amino acids.

The sample holds many counts of this clonotype. V usage is TRBV7-2 and J usage is TRBJ1-2; 7 bases map to TRBD1. This CDR3 contains 16 residues. The germline V gene encodes CDR1 SGHTA and CDR2 FQGNSA. The junction had 17 bases not matched to a gene; V was cut back by 5 bases and J by 8 bases. In DNA form, the CDR3 reads TGTGCCAGCAGCGGGTTCGTCTTCTGGTCACAGGGGGGCTACACCTTC. The encoded protein is CASSGFVFWSQGGYTF. The variable domain in full, completed from reference TRBV7-2 and TRBJ1-2, reads GAGVSQSPSNKVTEKGKDVELRCDPISGHTALYWYRQSLGQGLEFLIYFQGNSAPDKSGLPSDRFSAERTGGSVSTLTIQRTQQEDSAVYLCASSGFVFWSQGGYTFGSGTRLTVV.

Regarding this clonotype: Its ends do not fully match the called genes, so a read error is possible. This chain joins TRBV27 and TRBJ1-5; TRBD1 agrees at 7 bases. This CDR3 has 14 residues. Germline V gene lookup returns CDR1 MNHEY and CDR2 SMNVEV (reference sequence). The CDR3 loop reads CASSNRGGNQHQHF. In nucleotides, the CDR3 is TGTGCCAGCAGCAACAGGGGAGGCAATCAGCACCAGCATTTT.

The chain recombines TRBV5-1 with TRBJ1-2; 8 bases agree with TRBD1. The CDR3 consists of 13 residues. Germline values: CDR1 SGHRS, CDR2 YFSETQ. V lost 4 bases and J lost 7; bases outside the gene matches: 6. This chain's CDR3 is CASSQDRGRGYTF. The CDR3, as DNA: TGCGCCAGCAGCCAAGACAGGGGCCGTGGCTACACCTTC.

This clonotype was counted a few times. This sequence joins TRBV7-2 and TRBJ1-1; no reliable D call. This CDR3 is 13 amino acids long. Germline CDR1 reads SGHTA; CDR2 reads FQGNSA. V gave up 5 bases and J gave up 10 bases, with 17 bases separating them. CDR3: CASSRRTGNIAFF. CDR3 nucleotide sequence: TGTGCCAGCAGCCGACGGACGGGGAATATAGCTTTCTTT.

The chain employs TRBV12-3 or TRBV12-4 and TRBJ1-1; 7 positions agree with TRBD1. The CDR3 length is 18 residues. V was pared by 0 bases and J by 1 base, with 11 bases of the junction left unmatched. CDR3 coding DNA: TGTGCCAGCAGTTTAGCCTCCTTGGGACAGCATGAGAACACTGAAGCTTTCTTT. This translates into CASSLASLGQHENTEAFF.

This clonotype was found a few times. This rearrangement joins TRBV4-2 to TRBJ2-7; 9 bases agree with TRBD2. With V trimmed by 5 bases and J by 1 base, 9 bases remained unmatched. The germline V gene has CDR1 LGHNA and CDR2 YNFKEQ. The CDR3 extends over 16 amino acids. The CDR3 is CASSFDSGSVSYEQYF. The CDR3 coding sequence is TGTGCCAGCAGCTTCGATAGCGGGAGCGTGTCCTACGAGCAGTACTTC.

A few counts support this clonotype. This chain uses TRBV5-4 with TRBJ2-1, with 9 bases identical to TRBD2. Per germline, CDR1 SGHNT and CDR2 YYREEE (reference sequence). Trimming removed 6 bases from V and 7 bases from J; junction bases left unmatched: 8. This CDR3 is 14 amino acids long. Here the CDR3 reads CASNPGLASNEQFF. CDR3 coding DNA: TGTGCCAGCAACCCGGGACTAGCCTCGAATGAGCAGTTCTTC.

This clonotype was recorded only once. The chain links TRBV18 to TRBJ2-7; D assignment may be TRBD1 or TRBD2 (5 bases each). Trimming removed 3 bases at V and 0 bases at J, with 12 bases between. The germline V gene has CDR1 KGHSH and CDR2 LQKENI. There are 15 residues in the CDR3. The CDR3 bases are TGTGCCAGCTCACCCCGGGACGCTAGCTCCTACGAGCAGTACTTC. This codes for CASSPRDASSYEQYF.

The chain carries TRBV7-4 and TRBJ2-1; possibly TRBD1 or TRBD2 for D (5 bases each). CDR1 is SGHVT, CDR2 SQSDAQ, per germline. The V end lost 7 bases, the J end lost 8 bases, and 15 bases lay between the germline ends. The CDR3 contains 13 residues. Written as DNA, the CDR3 is TGTGCCAGCAACCTAGCCGGGACCGATGAGCAGTTCTTC. It is translated as CASNLAGTDEQFF.

This clonotype was recorded at least ten times. The chain carries TRBV7-8 and TRBJ1-1; D not resolved. The CDR3 extends over 15 amino acids. V dropped 3 bases and J dropped 1 base, with 12 bases sitting between them. CDR1 SGHVS and CDR2 FQNEAQ come from the germline V gene. The CDR3 reads CASSFSPVENTEAFF. CDR3 coding DNA: TGTGCCAGCAGCTTCAGTCCAGTAGAGAACACTGAAGCTTTCTTT.

The CDR3 region has the DNA TGCGCCAGCAGCCAAATGGGATCCCCGGGACTAGCCCATTTTGAGGGGTTCTTC. This gives the protein CASSQMGSPGLAHFEGFF. The rearrangement links TRBV4-1 to TRBJ2-1, with TRBD2 matching 9 bases. Trimming cost V 2 bases and J 15 bases; bases outside gene matches: 23. Germline lookup yields CDR1 MGHRA and CDR2 YSYEKL. The CDR3 sequence is 18 residues long.

The J gene is TRBJ1-1, the V gene TRBV6-5; possibly TRBD1 for D (6 bases). The germline V gene encodes CDR1 MNHEY and CDR2 SVGAGI. Trimming pared 0 bases from V and 1 base from J, leaving 12 bases between. There are 16 residues in the CDR3. CDR3 region: CASSYSHRVGNTEAFF. Written as DNA, the CDR3 is TGTGCCAGCAGTTACTCCCACAGGGTTGGGAACACTGAAGCTTTCTTT.